These 23 T cell receptor beta chains came from one sample sequenced in a study of T-cell memory formation after mild COVID-19. TCRdb reprocessed the 5' RACE reads with MiXCR, giving one entry per CDR3 protein. The data contain over 95,000 distinct CDR3 sequences, about 20% of them singletons. The sequenced sample consisted of PBMCs or a T cell subset sorted from them (not recorded which). The receptors were sampled from a man aged 18 to 35 who had mild COVID-19 (a few samples of this study predate the infection). Cell type and time point are not known.

This clonotype was seen a few times. The V call is TRBV7-9, the J call TRBJ2-5; 7 positions match TRBD2. Trimming at V came to 0 bases and at J to 0 bases, leaving 4 bases not matched to a gene. Germline CDR1 reads SEHNR; CDR2 reads FQNEAQ (reference sequence). The CDR3 runs 16 residues. The CDR3 here is CASSLAGGIYQETQYF. In DNA, the CDR3 is TGTGCCAGCAGCTTAGCGGGGGGGATTTACCAAGAGACCCAGTACTTC.

The chain links TRBV12-3 or TRBV12-4 to TRBJ1-5, with D possibly TRBD1 on 5 matching bases. The CDR3 has 15 amino acids. Trimming left V 5 bases short and J 7 bases short, with 18 bases between. The CDR3 is CASSHPDQGGQPQHF. The CDR3 coding sequence is TGTGCCAGCAGTCATCCCGATCAGGGCGGCCAGCCCCAGCATTTT.

The chain employs TRBV7-9 and TRBJ2-7; D could derive from TRBD1 or TRBD2 (5 bases each). The CDR3 is 14 amino acids. CDR1 SEHNR and CDR2 FQNEAQ come from the germline V gene (reference sequence). V was pared by 5 bases and J by 5 bases, with 16 bases between. CDR3 in amino acids: CASSQQLGVDEQYF. The CDR3 region has the DNA TGTGCCAGCAGCCAACAACTGGGGGTTGACGAGCAGTACTTC.

A few counts support this clonotype. The chain is built from TRBV25-1 and TRBJ1-1; no firm D call. This CDR3 has 12 residues. With 7 bases removed from V and 4 bases from J, the gap between germline ends came to 10 bases. In germline, CDR1 is MGHDK, CDR2 SYGVNS. In nucleotides, the CDR3 is TGTGCCAGCATTGTTCCGACCACTGAAGCTTTCTTT. As protein: CASIVPTTEAFF.

The gene calls are TRBV7-9 and TRBJ2-2; 8 bases are a match to TRBD1. V lost 5 bases and J lost 6; bases outside the gene matches: 17. Germline CDR1 reads SEHNR; CDR2 reads FQNEAQ (reference sequence). The CDR3 totals 18 residues. This CDR3 reads CASSNTDRGLVVSGELFF. The CDR3 nucleotides are TGTGCCAGCAGCAATACCGACAGGGGCCTCGTGGTGTCCGGGGAGCTGTTTTTT.

The rearrangement links TRBV27 to TRBJ2-7; 7 bases match TRBD1. Germline values: CDR1 MNHEY, CDR2 SMNVEV (reference sequence). The CDR3 is 13 residues long. Unmatched junction bases numbered 6, after V lost 5 bases and J lost 5 bases. In DNA, the CDR3 is TGTGCCAGCAGTCCCCCGACAGGGAACGAGCAGTACGTC. Translated: CASSPPTGNEQYV.

This rearrangement joins TRBV13 to TRBJ2-5; 7 bases map to TRBD1. Losses at the gene ends were 7 bases for V and 2 bases for J; bases not matched to a gene: 4. This CDR3 is built from 13 residues. Germline V gene data show CDR1 as PRHDT and CDR2 as FYEKMQ (reference sequence). In nucleotides, the CDR3 is TGTGCCAGCACGTACAGGGGTCAAGAGACCCAGTACTTC. Translating gives CASTYRGQETQYF.

The chain has TRBV2 and TRBJ2-1; D is possibly TRBD2 (5 bases). The CDR3 extends over 14 amino acids. Trimming removed 7 bases at V and 8 bases at J, with 18 bases between. CDR1 SNHLY and CDR2 FYNNEI come from the germline V gene. The CDR3 DNA reads as TGTGCCAGCATCGAGGGAATAGGGAGTCATGAGCAGTTCTTC. This encodes CASIEGIGSHEQFF.

The J gene is TRBJ2-2, the V gene TRBV28, with TRBD1 as a possible D gene (6 bases). Germline lookup yields CDR1 MDHEN and CDR2 SYDVKM. V was pared by 6 bases and J by 0 bases, with 14 bases between. The CDR3 length is 16 residues. The CDR3 region is CASSPLDRSNTGELFF. The CDR3 DNA sequence: TGTGCCAGCAGCCCCCTCGACAGGTCGAACACCGGGGAGCTGTTTTTT.

This chain links TRBV6-2 or TRBV6-3 with TRBJ2-7; D not certain. The germline gives CDR1 MNHEY, CDR2 SVGEGT. V was cut by 0 bases and J by 3 bases, with 6 bases left in between. The CDR3 totals 13 residues. The chain's CDR3 is CASSYSTNYEQYV. The CDR3 DNA is TGTGCCAGCAGTTACTCCACAAACTACGAGCAGTACGTC.

This clonotype came up a few times. The chain links TRBV29-1 to TRBJ2-2, with 7 nucleotides matching TRBD2. With V trimmed by 3 bases and J by 1 base, 2 bases remained unmatched. CDR1 is SQVTM and CDR2 is ANQGSEA in the germline V gene. This CDR3 region has 14 residues. The CDR3 is CSVEQRGNTGELFF. The CDR3 nucleotides are TGCAGCGTTGAGCAGCGGGGGAACACCGGGGAGCTGTTTTTT.

The chain recombines TRBV27 with TRBJ2-1; either TRBD1 or TRBD2 may supply D (5 bases each). The germline V and J ends were trimmed by 5 bases and 6 bases, with 17 bases remaining between them. Germline CDR1 reads MNHEY; CDR2 reads SMNVEV (reference sequence). The CDR3 sequence is 15 residues long. The CDR3 DNA reads as TGTGCCAGCAGTCCCGGGGCGATAGGTATCAATGAGCAGTTCTTC. It is translated as CASSPGAIGINEQFF.

The CDR3 DNA sequence: TGCAGCGTTGAGGGGACAGGTTTAAGGAAAAAGACCCAGTACTTC. Its protein product is CSVEGTGLRKKTQYF. The J gene is TRBJ2-5, the V gene TRBV29-1; 8 bases are a match to TRBD1. The V and J ends lost 3 bases and 6 bases, in that order; junction bases with no gene match: 12. CDR1 and CDR2 from the germline V gene are SQVTM and ANQGSEA. This CDR3 is built from 15 residues.

This clonotype was detected a few times. This rearrangement joins TRBV29-1 to TRBJ1-1; D is ambiguous. The ends were cut back, 2 bases at V and 1 base at J, with 5 bases in the middle. Per the germline V gene, CDR1 is SQVTM and CDR2 is ANQGSEA. The CDR3 consists of 12 residues. The CDR3 DNA reads TGCAGCGTTGAAACGGGGAACACTGAAGCTTTCTTT. Its protein is CSVETGNTEAFF.

The CDR3 loop reads CASSLRPWDRGSETQYF. For the CDR3, the DNA is TGTGCCAGCAGCTTAAGGCCTTGGGACAGGGGATCGGAGACCCAGTACTTC. The chain employs TRBV7-3 and TRBJ2-5; TRBD1 agrees at 10 bases. The CDR3 extends over 17 amino acids. Germline CDR1 and CDR2: SGHTA and FQGTGA. J gave up 5 bases and V 1 base, and 10 bases lay outside the gene matches.

The chain links TRBV10-3 to TRBJ2-7; D is ambiguous. Germline V CDR1 and CDR2: ENHRY, SYGVKD. This CDR3 is 13 amino acids long. The V end lost 3 bases, the J end lost 1 base, and 7 bases lay between the germline ends. CDR3 loop: CAISDDDSYEQYV. For the CDR3, the DNA is TGTGCCATCAGTGATGACGATTCCTACGAGCAGTACGTC.

This clonotype was seen a handful of times. The chain's CDR3 is CASIPGQWGSGELFF. The CDR3, as DNA: TGTGCCAGCATCCCGGGACAGTGGGGGTCCGGGGAGCTGTTTTTT. The gene calls are TRBV28 and TRBJ2-2, with TRBD1 matching over 7 bases. Germline lookup yields CDR1 MDHEN and CDR2 SYDVKM. The CDR3 sequence is 15 residues long. V lost 7 bases and J lost 6; bases outside the gene matches: 11.

This chain joins TRBV7-2 and TRBJ2-1; no reliable D call. Germline CDR1 is SGHTA and CDR2 is FQGNSA. The CDR3 sequence is 13 residues long. V lost 5 bases and J lost 7, with 12 bases in between. The CDR3 nucleotides are TGTGCCAGCAGCCCCTGGCAGCCGAATGAGCAGTTCTTC. It codes for CASSPWQPNEQFF.

CDR3 sequence reads: CASRYIGGDTEAFF. As DNA, the CDR3 is TGTGCCAGCAGGTACATTGGGGGTGACACTGAAGCTTTCTTT. This chain connects TRBV6-5 to TRBJ1-1; D is possibly TRBD1 (5 bases). The V gene lost 6 bases and the J gene lost 3 bases, with 14 bases spanning the gap. CDR1 is MNHEY, CDR2 SVGAGI, per germline. CDR3 length: 14 amino acids.

This clonotype was counted a few times. The gene calls are TRBV7-9 and TRBJ1-2, with TRBD1 as a possible D gene (6 bases). The germline V and J ends were trimmed by 5 bases and 3 bases, with 13 bases remaining between them. The CDR3 is made up of 14 amino acids. Germline V lookup: CDR1 SEHNR, CDR2 FQNEAQ (reference sequence). CDR3 protein: CASSKRGRYYGYTF. The CDR3 region has the DNA TGTGCCAGCAGCAAGCGGGGGCGATACTATGGCTACACCTTC.

The V call is TRBV20-1, the J call TRBJ2-5; no clear D gene. Looked up from germline, CDR1 is DFQATT and CDR2 is SNEGSKA (reference sequence). The CDR3 spans 13 residues. Trimming cost V 0 bases and J 5 bases, with 10 bases left between them. The CDR3 nucleotides are TGCAGTGCTAGAGATCCCAAGAACGAGACCCAGTACTTC. Translating gives CSARDPKNETQYF.

This chain connects TRBV7-8 to TRBJ2-1; D gene uncertain. CDR1 is SGHVS and CDR2 is FQNEAQ in the germline V gene. Trimming removed 5 bases at V and 10 bases at J, with 24 bases between. The length of the CDR3 is 16 residues. CDR3 amino acids: CASSGHFSGPYLEQFF. CDR3 DNA sequence: TGTGCCAGCAGCGGCCACTTCTCCGGGCCCTATCTGGAGCAGTTCTTC.

The chain recombines TRBV6-2 or TRBV6-3 with TRBJ1-4; a possible D gene is TRBD1 (5 bases). Germline V gene lookup returns CDR1 MNHEY and CDR2 SVGEGT. V was trimmed by 8 bases and J by 5 bases, leaving 15 bases between them. This CDR3 spans 14 amino acids. This chain's CDR3 is CASGARETNEKLFF. The CDR3 region has the DNA TGTGCCAGCGGGGCGAGGGAAACAAATGAAAAACTGTTTTTT.